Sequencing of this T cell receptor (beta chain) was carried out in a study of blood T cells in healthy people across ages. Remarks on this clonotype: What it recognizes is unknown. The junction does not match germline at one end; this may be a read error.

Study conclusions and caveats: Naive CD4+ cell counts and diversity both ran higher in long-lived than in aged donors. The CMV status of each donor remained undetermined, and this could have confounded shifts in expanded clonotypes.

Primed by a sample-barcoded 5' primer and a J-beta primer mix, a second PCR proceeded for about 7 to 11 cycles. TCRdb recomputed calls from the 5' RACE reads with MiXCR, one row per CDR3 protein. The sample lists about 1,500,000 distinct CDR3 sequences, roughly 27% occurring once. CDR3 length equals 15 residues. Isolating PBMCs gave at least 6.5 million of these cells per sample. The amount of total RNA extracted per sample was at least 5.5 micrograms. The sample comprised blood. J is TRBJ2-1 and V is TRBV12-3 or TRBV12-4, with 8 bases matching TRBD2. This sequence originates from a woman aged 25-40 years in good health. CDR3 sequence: CASSPGLARNNGQFF. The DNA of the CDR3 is TGCGCCAGCAGCCCTGGACTAGCCAGAAACAATGGGCAGTTCTTC.